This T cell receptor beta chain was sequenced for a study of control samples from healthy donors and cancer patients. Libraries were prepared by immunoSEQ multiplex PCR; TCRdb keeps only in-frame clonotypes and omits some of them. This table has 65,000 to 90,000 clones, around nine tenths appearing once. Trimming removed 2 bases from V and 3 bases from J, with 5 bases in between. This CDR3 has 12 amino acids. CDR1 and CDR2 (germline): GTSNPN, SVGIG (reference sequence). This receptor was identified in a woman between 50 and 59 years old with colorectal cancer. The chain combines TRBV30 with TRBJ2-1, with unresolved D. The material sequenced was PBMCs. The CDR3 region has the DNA TGTGCCTGGAGTCCCGGCTACAATGAGCAGTTCTTC. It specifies CAWSPGYNEQFF.